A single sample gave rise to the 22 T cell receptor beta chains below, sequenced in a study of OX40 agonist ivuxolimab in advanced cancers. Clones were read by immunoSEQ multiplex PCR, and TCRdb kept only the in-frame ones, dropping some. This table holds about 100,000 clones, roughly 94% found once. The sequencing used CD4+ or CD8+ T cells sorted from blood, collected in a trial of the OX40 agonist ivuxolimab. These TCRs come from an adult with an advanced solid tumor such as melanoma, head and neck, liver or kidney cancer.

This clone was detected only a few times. CDR3 sequence reads: CASRDGHWHF. The DNA for the CDR3 is TGCGCCAGCAGGGACGGACATTGGCATTTT. The chain links TRBV10-1 to TRBJ1-5; a possible D gene is TRBD1 (5 bases). Per germline, CDR1 WNHNN and CDR2 SYGVQD (reference sequence). The CDR3 has 10 residues. The germline V and J ends were trimmed by 6 bases and 15 bases, with 12 bases remaining between them.

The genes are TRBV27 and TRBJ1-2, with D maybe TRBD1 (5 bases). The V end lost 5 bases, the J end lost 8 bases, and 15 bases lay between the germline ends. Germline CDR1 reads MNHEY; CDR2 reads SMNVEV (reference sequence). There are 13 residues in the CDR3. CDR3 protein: CASSPQRGVGYTF. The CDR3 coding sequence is TGTGCCAGCAGTCCGCAACGAGGGGTCGGCTACACCTTC.

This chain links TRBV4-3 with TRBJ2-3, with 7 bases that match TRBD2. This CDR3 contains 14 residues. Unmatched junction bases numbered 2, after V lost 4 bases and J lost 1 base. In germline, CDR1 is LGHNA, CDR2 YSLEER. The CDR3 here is CASSLAGGTDTQYF. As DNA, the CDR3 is TGCGCCAGCAGCCTAGCGGGCGGCACAGATACGCAGTATTTT.

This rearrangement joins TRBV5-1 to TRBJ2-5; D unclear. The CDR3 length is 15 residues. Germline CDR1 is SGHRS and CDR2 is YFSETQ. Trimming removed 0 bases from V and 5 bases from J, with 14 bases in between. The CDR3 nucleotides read TGCGCCAGCAGCTTGGCCGTAGGGATGGAGGAGACCCAGTACTTC. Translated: CASSLAVGMEETQYF.

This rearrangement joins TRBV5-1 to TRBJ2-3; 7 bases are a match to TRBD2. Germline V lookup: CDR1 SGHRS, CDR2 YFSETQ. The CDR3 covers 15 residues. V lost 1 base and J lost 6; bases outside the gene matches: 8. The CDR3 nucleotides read TGCGCCAGCAGCTTGATTACTAGCGTTGAGGATACGCAGTATTTT. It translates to CASSLITSVEDTQYF.

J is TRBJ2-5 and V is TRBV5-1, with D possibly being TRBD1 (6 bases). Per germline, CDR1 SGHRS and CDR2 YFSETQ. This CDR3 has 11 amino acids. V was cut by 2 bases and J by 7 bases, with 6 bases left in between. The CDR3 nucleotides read TGCGCCAGCAGCTTAGGGGGGACCCAGTACTTC. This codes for CASSLGGTQYF.

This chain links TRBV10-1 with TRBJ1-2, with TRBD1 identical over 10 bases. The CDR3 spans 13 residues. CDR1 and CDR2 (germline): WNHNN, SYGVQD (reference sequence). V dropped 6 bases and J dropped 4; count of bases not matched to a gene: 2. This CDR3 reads CASRWTGGYGYTF. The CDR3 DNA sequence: TGCGCCAGCAGGTGGACAGGGGGCTATGGCTACACCTTC.

CDR3 sequence reads: CASGASVDNEQFF. CDR3 DNA sequence: TGCGCCAGCGGGGCTAGCGTCGACAATGAGCAGTTCTTC. This chain uses TRBV5-1 with TRBJ2-1; maybe TRBD2 (6 bases). Per germline, CDR1 SGHRS and CDR2 YFSETQ. Trimming shortened V by 7 bases and J by 5 bases, and 13 bases separated the two germline ends. The CDR3 covers 13 residues.

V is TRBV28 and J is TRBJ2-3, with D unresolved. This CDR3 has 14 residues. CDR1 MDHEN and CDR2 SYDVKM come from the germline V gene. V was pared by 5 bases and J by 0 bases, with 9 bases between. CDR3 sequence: CASSPALSTDTQYF. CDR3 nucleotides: TGTGCCAGCAGTCCTGCCCTAAGCACAGATACGCAGTATTTT.

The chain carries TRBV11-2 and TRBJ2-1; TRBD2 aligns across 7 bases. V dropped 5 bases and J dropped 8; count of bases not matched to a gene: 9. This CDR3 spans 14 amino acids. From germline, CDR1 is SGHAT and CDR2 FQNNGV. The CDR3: CASSQRGLRHEQFF. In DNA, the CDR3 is TGTGCCAGCAGCCAGAGGGGACTACGGCATGAGCAGTTCTTC.

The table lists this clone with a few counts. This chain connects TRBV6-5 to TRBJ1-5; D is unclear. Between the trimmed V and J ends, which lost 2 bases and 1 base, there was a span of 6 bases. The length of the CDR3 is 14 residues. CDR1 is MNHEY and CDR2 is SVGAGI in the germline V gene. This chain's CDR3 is CASSYGGSNQPQHF. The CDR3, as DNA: TGTGCCAGCAGTTACGGCGGGAGCAATCAGCCCCAGCATTTT.

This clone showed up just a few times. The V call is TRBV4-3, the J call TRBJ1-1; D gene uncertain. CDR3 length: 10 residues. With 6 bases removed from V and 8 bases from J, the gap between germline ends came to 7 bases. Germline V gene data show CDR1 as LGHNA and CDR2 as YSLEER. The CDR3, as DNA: TGCGCCAGCAGGGGGTTAGAAGCTTTCTTT. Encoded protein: CASRGLEAFF.

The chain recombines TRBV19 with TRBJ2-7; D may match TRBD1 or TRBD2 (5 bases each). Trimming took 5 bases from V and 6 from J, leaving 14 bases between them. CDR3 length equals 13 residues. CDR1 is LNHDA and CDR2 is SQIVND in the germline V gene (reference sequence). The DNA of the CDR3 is TGTGCCAGTAGTGATCGGCCGAGGGGCGAGCAGTACTTC. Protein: CASSDRPRGEQYF.

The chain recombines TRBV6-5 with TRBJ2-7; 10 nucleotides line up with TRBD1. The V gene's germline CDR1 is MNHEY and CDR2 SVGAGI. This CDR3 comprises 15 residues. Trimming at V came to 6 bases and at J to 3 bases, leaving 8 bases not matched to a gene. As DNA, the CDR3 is TGTGCCAGCAGGTCCGGGACAGGGGAACTCTACGAGCAGTACTTC. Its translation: CASRSGTGELYEQYF.

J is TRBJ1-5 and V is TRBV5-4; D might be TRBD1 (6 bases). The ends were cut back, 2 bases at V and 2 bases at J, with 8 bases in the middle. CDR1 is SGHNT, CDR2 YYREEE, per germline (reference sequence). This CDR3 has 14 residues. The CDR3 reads CASSLGGGNQPQHF. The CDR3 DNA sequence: TGTGCCAGCAGCTTAGGGGGAGGCAATCAGCCCCAGCATTTT.

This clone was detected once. CDR3 sequence: CASSRSGVVHYGYTF. CDR3 nucleotide sequence: TGTGCCAGCAGCCGTTCGGGGGTGGTTCACTATGGCTACACCTTC. The rearrangement joins TRBV7-2 to TRBJ1-2, with D perhaps TRBD1 (5 bases). V dropped 5 bases and J dropped 3 bases, with 16 bases sitting between them. Germline V gene data show CDR1 as SGHTA and CDR2 as FQGNSA. The CDR3 is 15 amino acids.

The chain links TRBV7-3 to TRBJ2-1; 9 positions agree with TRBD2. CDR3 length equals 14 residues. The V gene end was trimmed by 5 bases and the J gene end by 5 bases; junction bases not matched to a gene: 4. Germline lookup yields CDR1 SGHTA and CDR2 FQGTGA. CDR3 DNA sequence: TGTGCCAGCAGCCCGGGACTAGCCAACAATGAGCAGTTCTTC. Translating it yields CASSPGLANNEQFF.

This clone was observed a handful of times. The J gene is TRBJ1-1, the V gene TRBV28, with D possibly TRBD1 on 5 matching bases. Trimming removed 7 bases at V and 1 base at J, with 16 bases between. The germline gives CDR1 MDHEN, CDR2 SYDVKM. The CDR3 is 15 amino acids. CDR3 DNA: TGTGCCAGCACCCTTGGGGGACGGTCGAACACTGAAGCTTTCTTT. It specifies CASTLGGRSNTEAFF.

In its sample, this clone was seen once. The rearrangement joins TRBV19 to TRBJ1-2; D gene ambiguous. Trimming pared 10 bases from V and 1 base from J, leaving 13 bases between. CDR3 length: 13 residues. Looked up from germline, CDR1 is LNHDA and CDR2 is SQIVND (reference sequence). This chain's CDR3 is CATEGGNNYGYTF. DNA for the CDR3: TGTGCCACTGAAGGAGGGAATAACTATGGCTACACCTTC.

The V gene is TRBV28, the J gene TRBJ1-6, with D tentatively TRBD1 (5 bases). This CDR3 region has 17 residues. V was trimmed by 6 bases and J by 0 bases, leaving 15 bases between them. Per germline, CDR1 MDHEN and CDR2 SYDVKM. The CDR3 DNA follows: TGTGCCAGCAGCCTTCCAGGGTTAAGCTCCTATAATTCACCCCTCCACTTT. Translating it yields CASSLPGLSSYNSPLHF.

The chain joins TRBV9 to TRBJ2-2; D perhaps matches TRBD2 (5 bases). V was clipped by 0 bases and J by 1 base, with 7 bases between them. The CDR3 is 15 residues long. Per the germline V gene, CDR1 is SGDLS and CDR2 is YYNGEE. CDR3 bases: TGTGCCAGCAGCGTAGGCGGAGGGAACACCGGGGAGCTGTTTTTT. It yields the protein CASSVGGGNTGELFF.

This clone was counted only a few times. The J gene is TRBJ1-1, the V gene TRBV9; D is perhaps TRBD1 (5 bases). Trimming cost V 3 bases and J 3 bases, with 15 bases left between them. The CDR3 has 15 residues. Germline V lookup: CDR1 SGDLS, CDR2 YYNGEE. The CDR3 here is CASSAEQGRDTEAFF. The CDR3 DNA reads TGTGCCAGCAGCGCAGAGCAGGGAAGGGACACTGAAGCTTTCTTT.